Listed here is a single T cell receptor (beta chain). Its specificity is not known. The record originates from a study of T cells in Graves' hyperthyroidism and ophthalmopathy. Amplified regions were TCR beta CDR3 sequences from RNA transcripts. Researchers ran a first-round RT-PCR on the TCR CDR3 using the HTBI primer set. MiXCR was run by TCRdb on the multiplex PCR reads, yielding one entry per CDR3 protein. This table holds approximately 640,000 distinct CDR3 sequences, about 45% found once. Study results and limitations: The majority of expanded thyroid clonotypes above 0.001 also appeared in blood. The model predicted ophthalmopathy a median roughly 6.3 months before onset.

This sequence was found in an adult man with Graves' disease, either hyperthyroidism or ophthalmopathy (not recorded which). Material for sequencing was peripheral blood or thyroid tissue (not recorded which).

The CDR3, as DNA: TGTGCCAGCAACCAGCGGGGGGGCCTCTACGAGCAGTACTTC. Residues: CASNQRGGLYEQYF. This chain joins TRBV7-2 and TRBJ2-7, with 10 bases aligning to TRBD2. The CDR3 covers 14 residues. Looked up from germline, CDR1 is SGHTA and CDR2 is FQGNSA. Losses at the gene ends were 7 bases for V and 3 bases for J; bases not matched to a gene: 6.